These 14 T cell receptor beta chains share one sample of origin, sequenced in a study of memory CD4+ T cells and cytomegalovirus serostatus. Single viable CD3+CD4+CD8-CD45RO+ cells were sorted as the memory CD4+ T cells. Profiling relied on immunoSEQ multiplex PCR, and the TCRdb table lists in-frame clones only, not all of them. The repertoire has about 46,000 clones, around 77% of them found once; the top ten carry less than 0.75%. The sample consisted of memory CD4+ T cells from blood. The receptors originated from an adult in good health and CMV-seronegative.

V usage is TRBV7-9 and J usage is TRBJ2-5; the D gene is possibly TRBD2 (6 bases). CDR3 length: 13 residues. CDR1 SEHNR and CDR2 FQNEAQ come from the germline V gene (reference sequence). V lost 0 bases, J lost 4 bases, and 6 bases lay in between. The CDR3 coding sequence is TGTGCCAGCAGCTTAGCGGGGGGAGAGACCCAGTACTTC. This codes for CASSLAGGETQYF.

This rearrangement joins TRBV25-1 to TRBJ2-4; 13 bases agree with TRBD2. The CDR3 has 18 amino acids. The J segment lost 0 bases and the V segment lost 3 bases, leaving 5 bases of the junction unmatched. Per germline, CDR1 MGHDK and CDR2 SYGVNS. CDR3 protein: CASSETSGGMVAKNIQYF. As DNA, the CDR3 is TGTGCCAGCAGTGAGACTAGCGGGGGGATGGTAGCCAAAAACATTCAGTACTTC.

The chain couples TRBV4-2 to TRBJ1-6; D perhaps matches TRBD1 (6 bases). V lost 0 bases, J lost 6 bases, and 6 bases lay in between. Germline CDR1 and CDR2: LGHNA and YNFKEQ. The CDR3 spans 14 residues. This CDR3 reads CASSQEGANSPLHF. The CDR3 DNA reads TGTGCCAGCAGCCAAGAGGGGGCTAATTCACCCCTCCACTTT.

V gene TRBV7-8 combines with J gene TRBJ2-5, with 9 bases aligning to TRBD2. The CDR3 extends over 15 amino acids. Germline CDR1 reads SGHVS; CDR2 reads FQNEAQ. Losses at the gene ends were 2 bases for V and 5 bases for J; bases not matched to a gene: 6. CDR3 sequence (DNA): TGTGCCAGCAGCTTATCTAGCGGGGTGATTGAGACCCAGTACTTC. Translated, it gives CASSLSSGVIETQYF.

The V and J genes are TRBV10-3 and TRBJ1-4, with TRBD1 as a possible D gene (5 bases). The CDR3 has 13 residues. Trimming removed 6 bases from V and 6 bases from J, with 11 bases in between. The germline gives CDR1 ENHRY, CDR2 SYGVKD. The CDR3: CAISTGTDEKLFF. CDR3 sequence (DNA): TGTGCCATCAGCACCGGGACGGATGAAAAACTGTTTTTT.

The gene calls are TRBV27 and TRBJ2-1, with D possibly TRBD2 on 7 matching bases. V lost 6 bases and J lost 4, with 19 bases in between. Germline V lookup: CDR1 MNHEY, CDR2 SMNVEV (reference sequence). CDR3 size: 16 residues. CDR3 sequence reads: CASSTSTGGSYNEQFF. CDR3 sequence (DNA): TGTGCCAGCAGCACCAGTACGGGGGGCTCTTACAATGAGCAGTTCTTC.

By proportion, this clone is medium-sized. This chain connects TRBV29-1 to TRBJ2-5; possible D gene TRBD1, 6 bases. CDR1 SQVTM and CDR2 ANQGSEA come from the germline V gene. Trimming left V 2 bases short and J 2 bases short, with 15 bases between. CDR3 length equals 15 residues. This CDR3 reads CSVESPQGGQETQYF. CDR3 bases: TGCAGCGTTGAAAGCCCCCAAGGGGGTCAAGAGACCCAGTACTTC. The whole variable domain, remainder taken from reference TRBV29-1 and TRBJ2-5, is SAVISQKPSRDICQRGTSLTIQCQVDSQVTMMFWYRQQPGQSLTLIATANQGSEATYESGFVIDKFPISRPNLTFSTLTVSNMSPEDSSIYLCSVESPQGGQETQYFGPGTRLLVL.

The chain joins TRBV28 to TRBJ1-1, with 8 bases identical to TRBD1. Germline values: CDR1 MDHEN, CDR2 SYDVKM. V shed 6 bases and J 0 bases; nucleotides not matched to a gene: 6. There are 15 residues in the CDR3. CDR3 in amino acids: CASSYRQGMNTEAFF. Here the CDR3 DNA reads TGTGCCAGCAGCTATCGACAGGGGATGAACACTGAAGCTTTCTTT.

Points on this clone: Other DNA sequences of this sample code for an identical CDR3. The chain joins TRBV7-2 to TRBJ2-5, with D hard to call. The CDR3 loop spans 11 amino acids. V gave up 2 bases and J gave up 5 bases, with 3 bases separating them. Germline values: CDR1 SGHTA, CDR2 FQGNSA. CDR3 amino acids: CASSLTETQYF. As DNA, the CDR3 is TGTGCCAGCAGCTTAACCGAGACCCAGTACTTC.

This chain joins TRBV10-3 and TRBJ2-2; 13 bases match TRBD2. V lost 7 bases to trimming and J lost 0 bases; unmatched junction nucleotides: 8. Germline V gene sequence: CDR1 ENHRY, CDR2 SYGVKD. The CDR3 length is 18 residues. The CDR3 protein is CAINLKTSGGTNTGELFF. CDR3 sequence (DNA): TGTGCCATCAACTTAAAGACTAGCGGGGGGACGAACACCGGGGAGCTGTTTTTT.

A word on this clone: The sample has other DNA sequences that encode this CDR3 too. The chain links TRBV9 to TRBJ2-1; no reliable D call. V was pared by 0 bases and J by 4 bases, with 5 bases between. Germline V gene lookup returns CDR1 SGDLS and CDR2 YYNGEE. The CDR3 is made up of 13 amino acids. CDR3 residues: CASSVARYNEQFF. The CDR3 DNA sequence: TGTGCCAGCAGCGTAGCCCGATACAATGAGCAGTTCTTC.

The rearrangement uses TRBV4-2 and TRBJ1-4; D perhaps matches TRBD1 (6 bases). The CDR3 runs 15 residues. The V end lost 0 bases, the J end lost 4 bases, and 9 bases lay between the germline ends. Germline V gene sequence: CDR1 LGHNA, CDR2 YNFKEQ. CDR3 amino acids: CASSQEDSYNEKLFF. The CDR3 nucleotides are TGTGCCAGCAGCCAAGAGGACAGCTATAATGAAAAACTGTTTTTT.

The genes are TRBV6-5 and TRBJ2-3, with 9 bases fitting TRBD2. This CDR3 has 15 residues. Germline V gene sequence: CDR1 MNHEY, CDR2 SVGAGI. V was clipped by 6 bases and J by 6 bases; unmatched bases: 10. CDR3 amino acids: CASRLAGGRVDTQYF. CDR3 in DNA: TGTGCCAGCAGACTGGCGGGGGGGAGGGTGGATACGCAGTATTTT.

The chain carries TRBV2 and TRBJ2-5; D is uncertain. The CDR3 length is 16 residues. CDR1 SNHLY and CDR2 FYNNEI come from the germline V gene. Trimming took 2 bases from V and 2 from J, leaving 15 bases between them. The CDR3 spells CASSERIFPLQETQYF. The CDR3 DNA is TGTGCCAGCAGTGAAAGGATATTCCCTTTACAAGAGACCCAGTACTTC.